The present TCR beta chain was sequenced within a study of molecular identifiers for immune sequencing clone quantification. CDR3 length equals 16 residues. The germline V and J ends were trimmed by 4 bases and 3 bases, with 19 bases remaining between them. Per the germline V gene, CDR1 is SGDLS and CDR2 is YYNGEE. TCRdb processed the PCR reads anew with MiXCR; each CDR3 protein has one entry. The table records about 320,000 distinct CDR3 sequences, 20% to 25% of them present only once. The study, taken as a whole, reports: Naive cells had under 1% of molecules in clones above 20 RNA copies, effectors over 99%.

A remark on this clonotype: The target antigen is unknown. This may arise from a read error, as a much more abundant clone is one base away.

Sequenced input: naive CD8+ T cells from blood, with Jurkat cell RNA spiked in. The subset here: FACS-sorted CD8+CD4-CCR7+CD45RA+ naive T cells. The sequence derives from a human donor in good health. Some libraries in this study had Jurkat cell RNA spiked in. This chain joins TRBV9 and TRBJ1-2, with D unclear. This chain's CDR3 is CASSSPTRSRDYGYTF. CDR3 sequence (DNA): TGTGCCAGCAGCTCCCCGACAAGGTCCCGGGACTATGGCTACACCTTC.